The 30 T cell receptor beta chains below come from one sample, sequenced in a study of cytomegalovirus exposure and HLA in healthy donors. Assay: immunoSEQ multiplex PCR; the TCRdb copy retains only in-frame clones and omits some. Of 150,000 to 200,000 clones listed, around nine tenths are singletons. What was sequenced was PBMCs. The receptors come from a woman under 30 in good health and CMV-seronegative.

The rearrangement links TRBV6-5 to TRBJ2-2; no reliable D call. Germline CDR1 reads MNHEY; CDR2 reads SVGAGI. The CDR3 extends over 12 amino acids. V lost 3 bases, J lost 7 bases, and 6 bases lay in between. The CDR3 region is CASSYQHGELFF. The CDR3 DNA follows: TGTGCCAGCAGTTATCAACACGGGGAGCTGTTTTTT.

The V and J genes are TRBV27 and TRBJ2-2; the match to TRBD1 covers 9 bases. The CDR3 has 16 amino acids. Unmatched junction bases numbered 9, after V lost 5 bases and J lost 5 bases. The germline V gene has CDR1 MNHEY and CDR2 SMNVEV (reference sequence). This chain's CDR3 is CASSPTGGRGTGELFF. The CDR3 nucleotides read TGTGCCAGCAGTCCAACAGGGGGCCGAGGAACCGGGGAGCTGTTTTTT.

The chain's CDR3 is CSVEVGTDYGYTF. The CDR3, as DNA: TGCAGCGTTGAAGTAGGGACAGACTATGGCTACACCTTC. The genes are TRBV29-1 and TRBJ1-2, with 7 bases lining up with TRBD1. This CDR3 contains 13 residues. CDR1 SQVTM and CDR2 ANQGSEA come from the germline V gene. J gave up 3 bases and V 1 base, and 2 bases lay outside the gene matches.

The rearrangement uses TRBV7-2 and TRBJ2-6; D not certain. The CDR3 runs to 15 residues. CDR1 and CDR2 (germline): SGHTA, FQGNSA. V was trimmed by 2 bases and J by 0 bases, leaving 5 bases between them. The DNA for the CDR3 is TGTGCCAGCAGCTTACTCGTCTCTGGGGCCAACGTCCTGACTTTC. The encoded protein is CASSLLVSGANVLTF.

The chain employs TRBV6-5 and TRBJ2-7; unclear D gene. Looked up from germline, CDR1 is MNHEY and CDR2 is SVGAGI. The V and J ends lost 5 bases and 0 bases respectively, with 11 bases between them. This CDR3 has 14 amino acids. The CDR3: CASSRLTHSYEQYF. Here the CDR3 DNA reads TGTGCCAGCAGTCGACTGACGCACTCCTACGAGCAGTACTTC.

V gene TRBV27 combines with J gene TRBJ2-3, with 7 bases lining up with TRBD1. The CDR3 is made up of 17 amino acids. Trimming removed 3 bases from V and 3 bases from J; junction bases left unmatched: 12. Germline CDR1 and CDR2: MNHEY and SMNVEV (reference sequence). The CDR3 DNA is TGTGCCAGCAGTTTCCTCCCCGACAGGGTTAGAACAGATACGCAGTATTTT. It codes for CASSFLPDRVRTDTQYF.

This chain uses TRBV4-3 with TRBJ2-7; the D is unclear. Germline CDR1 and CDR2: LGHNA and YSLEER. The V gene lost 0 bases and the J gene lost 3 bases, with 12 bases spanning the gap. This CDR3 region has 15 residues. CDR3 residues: CASSQEWRILYEQYF. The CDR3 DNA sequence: TGCGCCAGCAGCCAAGAGTGGCGGATCCTCTACGAGCAGTACTTC.

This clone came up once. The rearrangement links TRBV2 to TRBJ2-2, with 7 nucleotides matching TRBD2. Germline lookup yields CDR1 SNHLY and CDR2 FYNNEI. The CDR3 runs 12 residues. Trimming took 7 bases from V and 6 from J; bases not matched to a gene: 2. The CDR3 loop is CASTGGPGELFF. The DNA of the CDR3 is TGTGCCAGCACGGGAGGCCCCGGGGAGCTGTTTTTT.

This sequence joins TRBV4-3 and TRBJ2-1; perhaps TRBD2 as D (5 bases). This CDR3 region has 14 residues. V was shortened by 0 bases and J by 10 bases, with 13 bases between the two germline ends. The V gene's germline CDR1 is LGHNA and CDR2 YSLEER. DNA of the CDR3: TGCGCCAGCAGCCAAGATCGGGATCGTCAAGAGCAGTTCTTC. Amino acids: CASSQDRDRQEQFF.

In DNA form, the CDR3 reads TGTGCCAGCTCACCGAGAAGCGGGAGGGCTAGCACAGATACGCAGTATTTT. It encodes CASSPRSGRASTDTQYF. The chain joins TRBV18 to TRBJ2-3, with 10 bases that match TRBD2. Trimming cost V 3 bases and J 0 bases; bases outside gene matches: 6. CDR3 length equals 17 residues. Germline CDR1 KGHSH, CDR2 LQKENI.

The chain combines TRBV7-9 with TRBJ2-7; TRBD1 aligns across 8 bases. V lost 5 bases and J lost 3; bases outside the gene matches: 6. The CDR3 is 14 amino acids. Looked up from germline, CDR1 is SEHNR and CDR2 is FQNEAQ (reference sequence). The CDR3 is CASSPRTGNYEQYF. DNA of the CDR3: TGTGCCAGCAGCCCACGGACAGGGAACTACGAGCAGTACTTC. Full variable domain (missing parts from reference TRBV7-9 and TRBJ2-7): DTGVSQNPRHKITKRGQNVTFRCDPISEHNRLYWYRQTLGQGPEFLTYFQNEAQLEKSRLLSDRFSAERPKGSFSTLEIQRTEQGDSAMYLCASSPRTGNYEQYFGPGTRLTVT.

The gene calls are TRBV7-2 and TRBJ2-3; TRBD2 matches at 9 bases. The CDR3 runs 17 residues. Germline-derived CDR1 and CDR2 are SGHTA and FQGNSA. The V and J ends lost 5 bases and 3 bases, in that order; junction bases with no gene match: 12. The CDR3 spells CASSPPGLARRTDTQYF. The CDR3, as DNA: TGTGCCAGCAGCCCGCCGGGACTAGCCCGAAGAACAGATACGCAGTATTTT.

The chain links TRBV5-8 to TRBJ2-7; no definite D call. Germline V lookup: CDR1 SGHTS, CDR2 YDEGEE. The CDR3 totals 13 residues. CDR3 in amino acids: CANPKTLHYEQYF. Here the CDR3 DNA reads TGTGCTAACCCTAAGACTCTTCACTACGAGCAGTACTTC.

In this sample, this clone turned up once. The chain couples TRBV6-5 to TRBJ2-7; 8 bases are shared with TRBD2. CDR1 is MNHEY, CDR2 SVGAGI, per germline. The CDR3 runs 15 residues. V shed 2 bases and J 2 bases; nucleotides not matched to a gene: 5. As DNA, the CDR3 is TGTGCCAGCAGTTACACCGGGAGGGCGGCCTACGAGCAGTACTTC. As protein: CASSYTGRAAYEQYF.

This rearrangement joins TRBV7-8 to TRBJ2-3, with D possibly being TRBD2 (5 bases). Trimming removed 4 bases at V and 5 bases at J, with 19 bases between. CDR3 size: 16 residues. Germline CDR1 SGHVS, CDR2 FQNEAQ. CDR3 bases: TGTGCCAGCAGCTCTAGCCCCGGGCCAAGTAAAGATACGCAGTATTTT. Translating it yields CASSSSPGPSKDTQYF.

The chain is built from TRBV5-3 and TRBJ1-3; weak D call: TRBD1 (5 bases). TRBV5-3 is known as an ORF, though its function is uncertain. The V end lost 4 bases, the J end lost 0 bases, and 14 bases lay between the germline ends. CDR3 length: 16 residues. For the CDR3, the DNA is TGTGCCAGAAGCCAAGCAACAGGAAACTCTGGAAACACCATATATTTT. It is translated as CARSQATGNSGNTIYF.

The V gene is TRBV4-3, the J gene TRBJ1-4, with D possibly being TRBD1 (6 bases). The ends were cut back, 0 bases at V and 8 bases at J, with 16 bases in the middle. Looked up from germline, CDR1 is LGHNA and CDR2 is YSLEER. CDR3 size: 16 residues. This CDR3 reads CASSQDNRDVWEKLFF. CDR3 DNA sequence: TGCGCCAGCAGCCAAGATAACAGGGACGTTTGGGAAAAACTGTTTTTT.

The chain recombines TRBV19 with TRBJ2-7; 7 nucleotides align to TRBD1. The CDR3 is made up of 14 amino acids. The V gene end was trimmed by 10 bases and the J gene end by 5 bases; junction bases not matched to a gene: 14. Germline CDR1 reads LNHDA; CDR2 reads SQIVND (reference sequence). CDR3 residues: CATSRDRDVHEQYF. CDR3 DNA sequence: TGTGCCACATCCCGAGACAGGGATGTGCACGAGCAGTACTTC.

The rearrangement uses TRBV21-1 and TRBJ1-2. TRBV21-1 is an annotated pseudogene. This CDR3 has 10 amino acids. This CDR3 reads CASSKARSAF. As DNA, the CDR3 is TGTGCCAGCAGCAAAGCGCGTTCCGCCTTC.

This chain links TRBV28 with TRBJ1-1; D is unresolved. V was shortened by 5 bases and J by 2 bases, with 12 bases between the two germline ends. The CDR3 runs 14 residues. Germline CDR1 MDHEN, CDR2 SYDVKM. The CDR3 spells CASSLSFVNTEAFF. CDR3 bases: TGTGCCAGCAGTCTCTCGTTCGTCAACACTGAAGCTTTCTTT.

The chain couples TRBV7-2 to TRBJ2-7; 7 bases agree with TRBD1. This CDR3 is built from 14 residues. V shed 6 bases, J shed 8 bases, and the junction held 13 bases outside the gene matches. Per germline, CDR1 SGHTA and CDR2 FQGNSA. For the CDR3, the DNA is TGTGCCAGCAGTCATAAGGGACAGCCCTGGAAGCAGTACTTC. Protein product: CASSHKGQPWKQYF.

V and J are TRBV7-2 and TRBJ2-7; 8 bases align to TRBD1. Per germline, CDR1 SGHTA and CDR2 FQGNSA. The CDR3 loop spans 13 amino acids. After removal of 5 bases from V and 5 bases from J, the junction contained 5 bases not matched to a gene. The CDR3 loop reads CASSGQGAHEQYF. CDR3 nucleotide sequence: TGTGCCAGCAGCGGACAGGGAGCCCACGAGCAGTACTTC.

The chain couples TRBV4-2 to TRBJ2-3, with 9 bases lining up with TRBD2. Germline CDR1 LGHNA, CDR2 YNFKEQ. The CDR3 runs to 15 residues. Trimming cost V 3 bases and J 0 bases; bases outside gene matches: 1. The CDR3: CASSQGLASTDTQYF. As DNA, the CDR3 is TGTGCCAGCAGCCAGGGACTAGCAAGCACAGATACGCAGTATTTT.

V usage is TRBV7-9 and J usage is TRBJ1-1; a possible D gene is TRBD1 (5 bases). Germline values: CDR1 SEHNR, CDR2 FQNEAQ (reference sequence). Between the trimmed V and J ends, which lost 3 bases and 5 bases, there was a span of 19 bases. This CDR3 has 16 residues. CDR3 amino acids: CASSFGPDAGRTEAFF. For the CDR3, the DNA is TGTGCCAGCAGCTTTGGTCCCGACGCGGGGCGAACTGAAGCTTTCTTT. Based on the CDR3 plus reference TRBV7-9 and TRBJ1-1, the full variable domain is DTGVSQNPRHKITKRGQNVTFRCDPISEHNRLYWYRQTLGQGPEFLTYFQNEAQLEKSRLLSDRFSAERPKGSFSTLEIQRTEQGDSAMYLCASSFGPDAGRTEAFFGQGTRLTVV.

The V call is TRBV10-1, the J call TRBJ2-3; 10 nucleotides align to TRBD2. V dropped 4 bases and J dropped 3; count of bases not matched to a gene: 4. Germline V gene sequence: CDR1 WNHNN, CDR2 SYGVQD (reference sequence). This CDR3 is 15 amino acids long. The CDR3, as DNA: TGCGCCAGCAGTGTCGCGACTAGCGGGACAGATACGCAGTATTTT. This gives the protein CASSVATSGTDTQYF.

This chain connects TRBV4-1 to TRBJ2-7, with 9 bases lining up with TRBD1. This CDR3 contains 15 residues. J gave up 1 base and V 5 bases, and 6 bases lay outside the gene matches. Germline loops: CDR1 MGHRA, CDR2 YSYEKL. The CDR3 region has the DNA TGCGCCAGCAGCTGGGACAGGGATGAGTCCTACGAGCAGTACTTC. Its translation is CASSWDRDESYEQYF.

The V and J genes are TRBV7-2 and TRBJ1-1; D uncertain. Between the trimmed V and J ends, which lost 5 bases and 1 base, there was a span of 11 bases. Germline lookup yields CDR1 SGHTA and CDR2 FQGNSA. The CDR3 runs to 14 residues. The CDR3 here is CASSTIYRNTEAFF. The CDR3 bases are TGTGCCAGCAGCACCATTTACAGGAACACTGAAGCTTTCTTT.

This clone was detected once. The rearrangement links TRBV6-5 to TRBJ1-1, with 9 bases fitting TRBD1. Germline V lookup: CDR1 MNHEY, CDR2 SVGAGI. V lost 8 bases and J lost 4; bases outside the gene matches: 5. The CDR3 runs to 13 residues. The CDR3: CASLETGGTEAFF. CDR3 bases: TGTGCCAGCTTAGAGACAGGGGGCACTGAAGCTTTCTTT.

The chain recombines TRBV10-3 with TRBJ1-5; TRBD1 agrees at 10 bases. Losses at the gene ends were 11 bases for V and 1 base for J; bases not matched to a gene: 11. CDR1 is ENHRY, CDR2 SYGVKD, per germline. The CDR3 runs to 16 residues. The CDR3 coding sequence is TGTGCCTCCGGGACAGGGGATGGGGTGAGCAATCAGCCCCAGCATTTT. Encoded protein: CASGTGDGVSNQPQHF.

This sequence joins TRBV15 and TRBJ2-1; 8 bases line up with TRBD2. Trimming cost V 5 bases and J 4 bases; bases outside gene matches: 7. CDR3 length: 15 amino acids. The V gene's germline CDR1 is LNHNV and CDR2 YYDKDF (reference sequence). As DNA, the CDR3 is TGTGCCACCAGCTGGCCCTCGGGAGGGTACAATGAGCAGTTCTTC. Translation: CATSWPSGGYNEQFF.